This T cell receptor (beta chain) emerged from a study of glioma-infiltrating T cells after dendritic cell vaccination. A remark on this clone: The antigen remains unidentified.

The primer mix had 60 V beta and 13 J beta primers. Method: immunoSEQ multiplex PCR; TCRdb's copy keeps in-frame clones and lacks some. The data contain under 70,000 clones, approximately 78% of them seen just once; the ten biggest clones take up 9.2%. The study's findings and limits: The cohort had few patients with full blood and tumor sets.

This CDR3 is built from 13 residues. The V and J ends lost 5 bases and 1 base respectively, with 8 bases between them. Germline lookup yields CDR1 MGHRA and CDR2 YSYEKL. Selection required adequate fresh-frozen tumor tissue plus more than two years' survival data. None of the glioblastoma patients had an isocitrate dehydrogenase mutation. The J gene is TRBJ1-1, the V gene TRBV4-1; D ambiguous. Source: blood, taken before dendritic cell vaccination. The receptor was derived from a human donor with glioblastoma. Here the CDR3 reads CASSVRGNTEAFF. CDR3 DNA sequence: TGCGCCAGCAGCGTCCGGGGGAACACTGAAGCTTTCTTT.